The T cell receptor beta chain described here comes from a study of control samples from healthy donors and cancer patients. Clones were read by immunoSEQ multiplex PCR, and TCRdb kept only the in-frame ones, dropping some. Of some 90,000 clones listed, 90% to 95% are singletons. The ends lost 0 bases at V and 2 bases at J; junction bases unmatched: 4. CDR3 size: 16 residues. Germline CDR1 and CDR2: SGHAT and FQNNGV. This chain joins TRBV11-2 and TRBJ2-1, with TRBD2 matching over 7 bases. This clonotype was sampled from a woman under 40 in good health. The sequenced sample was blood. The CDR3 sequence: CASSLESGNTYNEQFF. CDR3 DNA sequence: TGTGCCAGCAGCTTAGAGAGCGGGAACACCTACAATGAGCAGTTCTTC.